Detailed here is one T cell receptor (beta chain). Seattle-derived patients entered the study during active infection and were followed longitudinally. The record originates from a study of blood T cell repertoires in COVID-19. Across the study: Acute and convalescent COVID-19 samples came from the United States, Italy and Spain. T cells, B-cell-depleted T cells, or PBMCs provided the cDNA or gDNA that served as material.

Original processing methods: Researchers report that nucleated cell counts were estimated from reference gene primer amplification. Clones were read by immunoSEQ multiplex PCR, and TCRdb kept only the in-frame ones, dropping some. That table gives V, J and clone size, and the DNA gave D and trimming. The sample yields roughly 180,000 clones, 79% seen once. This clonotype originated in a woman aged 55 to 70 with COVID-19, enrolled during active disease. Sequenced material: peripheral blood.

CDR3 DNA: TGTGCCAGCACCCGAGGCCCCACCGATTACAATGAGCAGTTCTTC. Translated, it gives CASTRGPTDYNEQFF. This chain joins TRBV9 and TRBJ2-1; no firm D call. The CDR3 is 15 residues long. Germline V gives CDR1 SGDLS, CDR2 YYNGEE. The germline V and J ends were trimmed by 6 bases and 4 bases, with 17 bases remaining between them.